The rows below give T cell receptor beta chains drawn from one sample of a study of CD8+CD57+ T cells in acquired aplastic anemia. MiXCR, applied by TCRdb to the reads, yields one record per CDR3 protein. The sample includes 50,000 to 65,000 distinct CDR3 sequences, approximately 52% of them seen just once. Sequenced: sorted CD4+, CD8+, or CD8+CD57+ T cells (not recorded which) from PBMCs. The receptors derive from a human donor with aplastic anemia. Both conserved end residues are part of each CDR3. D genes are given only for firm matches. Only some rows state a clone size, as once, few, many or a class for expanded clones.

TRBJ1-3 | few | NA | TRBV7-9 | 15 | CASSSQGTSGNTIYF | TGTGCCAGCAGCTCACAGGGCACCTCTGGAAACACCATATATTTT
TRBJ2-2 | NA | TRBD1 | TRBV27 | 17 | CASSPPRDRVNTGELFF | TGTGCCAGCAGTCCACCAAGGGACAGGGTGAACACCGGGGAGCTGTTTTTT
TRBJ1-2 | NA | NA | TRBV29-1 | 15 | CSVERPAARNYGYTF | TGCAGCGTTGAACGGCCGGCGGCGCGTAACTATGGCTACACCTTC
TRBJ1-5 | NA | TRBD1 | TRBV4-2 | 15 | CASSQGQGVSQPQHF | TGTGCCAGCAGCCAAGGACAGGGGGTCAGTCAGCCCCAGCATTTT
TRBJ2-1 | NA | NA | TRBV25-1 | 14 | CAGEMRAGSNEQFF | TGTGCTGGAGAGATGAGGGCAGGTTCGAATGAGCAGTTCTTC
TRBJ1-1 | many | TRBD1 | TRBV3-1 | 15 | CASSQEWDRGTEAFF | TGTGCCAGCAGCCAAGAGTGGGACAGGGGGACTGAAGCTTTCTTT
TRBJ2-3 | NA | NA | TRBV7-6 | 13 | CASSLERADTQYF | TGTGCCAGCAGCTTAGAACGGGCAGATACGCAGTATTTT
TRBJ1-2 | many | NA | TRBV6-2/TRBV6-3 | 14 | CASNMGGRIYGYTF | TGTGCCAGCAATATGGGGGGACGGATCTATGGCTACACCTTC
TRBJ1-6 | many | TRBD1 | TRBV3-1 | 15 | CASSTFGQGISPLHF | TGTGCCAGCAGCACGTTCGGACAGGGAATTTCACCCCTCCACTTT
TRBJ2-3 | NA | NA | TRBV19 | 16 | CASSIGQRRSQWTQYF | TGTGCCAGTAGTATCGGACAGCGGAGGTCGCAGTGGACGCAGTATTTT
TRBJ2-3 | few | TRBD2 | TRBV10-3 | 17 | CAISGRGLAGLTDTQYF | TGTGCCATCAGTGGACGGGGGCTAGCGGGGCTCACAGATACGCAGTATTTT
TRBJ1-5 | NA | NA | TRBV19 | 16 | CASSGDSTYSNQPQHF | TGTGCCAGTAGCGGGGACTCGACTTATAGCAATCAGCCCCAGCATTTT
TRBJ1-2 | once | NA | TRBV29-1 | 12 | CSADDRMMGYTF | TGCAGCGCTGACGACAGGATGATGGGCTACACCTTC
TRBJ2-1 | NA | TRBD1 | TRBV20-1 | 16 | CSARDLRTGKNNEQFF | TGCAGTGCTAGAGATTTAAGGACAGGGAAAAACAATGAGCAGTTCTTC
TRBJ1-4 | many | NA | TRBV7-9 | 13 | CASSLVGSVELFF | TGTGCCAGCAGCTTAGTTGGATCGGTGGAACTGTTTTTT
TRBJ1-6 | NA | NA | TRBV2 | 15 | CASSDWGHNDSPLHF | TGTGCCAGCAGTGATTGGGGACATAATGATTCACCCCTCCACTTT
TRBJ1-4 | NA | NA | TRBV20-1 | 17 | CSASAPWAAFEVEKLFF | TGCAGTGCTAGCGCCCCGTGGGCCGCGTTCGAAGTGGAAAAACTGTTTTTT
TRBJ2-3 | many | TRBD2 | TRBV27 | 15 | CASSLGTSGTDTQYF | TGTGCCAGCAGTTTGGGAACTAGCGGAACAGATACGCAGTATTTT
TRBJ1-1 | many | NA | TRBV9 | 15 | CASSLGDLWNTEAFF | TGTGCCAGCAGCTTGGGGGACTTGTGGAACACTGAAGCTTTCTTT
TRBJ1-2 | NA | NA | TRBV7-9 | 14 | CASSYRDLFYGYTF | TGTGCCAGCTCGTACCGGGACCTATTCTATGGCTACACCTTC
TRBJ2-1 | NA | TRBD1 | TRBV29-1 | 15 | CSVDSKGARRNEQFF | TGCAGCGTAGACTCGAAGGGGGCGAGGAGGAATGAGCAGTTCTTC
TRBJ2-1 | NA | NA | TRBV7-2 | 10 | CASSNLEQFF | TGTGCCAGCAGTAACCTGGAGCAATTCTTC
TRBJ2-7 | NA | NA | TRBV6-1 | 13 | CASRKPQGYEQYF | TGTGCCAGCAGGAAACCACAGGGATACGAGCAGTACTTC
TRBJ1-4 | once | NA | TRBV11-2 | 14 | CASSFGGANEKLFF | TGTGCCAGCAGCTTTGGGGGAGCGAACGAAAAACTGTTTTTT
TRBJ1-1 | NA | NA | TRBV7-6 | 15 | CASSLWDGMNTEAFF | TGTGCCAGCAGCTTATGGGACGGCATGAACACTGAAGCTTTCTTT
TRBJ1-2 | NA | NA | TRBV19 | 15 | CASSTSGRKPYGYTF | TGTGCCAGTAGTACCAGTGGCAGGAAACCCTATGGCTACACCTTC
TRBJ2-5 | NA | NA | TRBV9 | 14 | CASSVDVAPETQYF | TGTGCCAGCAGCGTAGACGTAGCCCCGGAGACCCAGTACTTC
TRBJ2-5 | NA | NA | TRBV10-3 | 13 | CATGPPPAETQYF | TGTGCCACAGGACCCCCCCCGGCAGAGACCCAGTACTTC
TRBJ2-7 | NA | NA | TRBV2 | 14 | CASSAEVGGLKQYF | TGTGCCAGCAGCGCGGAAGTTGGGGGGCTAAAGCAGTACTTC
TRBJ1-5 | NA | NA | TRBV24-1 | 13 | CATSVREGQPQHF | TGTGCCACCAGTGTCAGGGAGGGTCAGCCCCAGCATTTT
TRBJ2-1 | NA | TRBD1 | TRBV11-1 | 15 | CASSRGKGQDDEQFF | TGTGCCAGCAGCAGAGGGAAGGGACAGGACGATGAGCAGTTCTTC
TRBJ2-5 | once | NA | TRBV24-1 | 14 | CATSASGTGGTQYF | TGTGCCACCAGTGCCTCCGGGACTGGCGGGACCCAGTACTTC
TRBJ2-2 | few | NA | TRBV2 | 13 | CASSGGVTGELFF | TGTGCCAGCAGTGGTGGGGTTACCGGGGAGCTGTTTTTT
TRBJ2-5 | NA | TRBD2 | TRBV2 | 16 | CASTNGLAGGKETQYF | TGTGCCAGCACTAATGGACTAGCGGGGGGGAAAGAGACCCAGTACTTC
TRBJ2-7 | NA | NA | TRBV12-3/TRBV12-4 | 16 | CASSQDTRGVYSEQYF | TGTGCCAGCAGCCAAGATACGAGGGGGGTATATAGCGAGCAGTACTTC
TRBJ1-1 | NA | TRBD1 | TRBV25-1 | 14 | CASSDPGQGTEAFF | TGTGCCAGCAGTGACCCCGGACAGGGGACTGAAGCTTTCTTT
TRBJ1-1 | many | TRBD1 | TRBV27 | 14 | CASTLGGGGTEAFF | TGTGCCAGCACCCTAGGAGGGGGCGGCACTGAAGCTTTCTTT
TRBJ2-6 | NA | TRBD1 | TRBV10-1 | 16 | CASSGTGESGANVLTF | TGCGCCAGCAGTGGGACAGGGGAATCTGGGGCCAACGTCCTGACTTTC
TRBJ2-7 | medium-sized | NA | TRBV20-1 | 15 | CSARRLSQGAYEQYF | TGCAGTGCTCGCCGCTTATCGCAGGGCGCCTACGAGCAGTACTTC
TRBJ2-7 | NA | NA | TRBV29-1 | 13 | CSVGPGVSYEQYF | TGCAGCGTTGGACCGGGAGTCTCCTACGAGCAGTACTTC
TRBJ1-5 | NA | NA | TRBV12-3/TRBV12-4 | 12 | CASRDTYQPQHF | TGTGCCAGCAGGGATACGTATCAGCCCCAGCATTTT
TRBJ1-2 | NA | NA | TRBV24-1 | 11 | CATSEGLGYTF | TGTGCCACCAGTGAGGGACTTGGCTACACCTTC
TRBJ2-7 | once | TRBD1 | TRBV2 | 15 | CASSFTMDRETEQYF | TGTGCCAGCAGTTTCACCATGGACAGGGAGACCGAGCAGTACTTC
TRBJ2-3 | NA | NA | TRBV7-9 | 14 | CASSISDGTDAQYF | TGTGCCAGCAGCATCTCGGACGGAACAGATGCGCAGTATTTT
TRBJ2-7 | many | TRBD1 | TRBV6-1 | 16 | CATSLPGGPSLYEQYF | TGTGCCACCTCTCTACCAGGGGGTCCCTCTCTGTACGAGCAGTACTTC
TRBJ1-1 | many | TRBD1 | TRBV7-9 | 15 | CASSPPGQGNTEAFF | TGTGCCAGCAGCCCCCCGGGACAGGGGAACACTGAAGCTTTCTTT
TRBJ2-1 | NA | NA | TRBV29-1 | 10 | CSAMRDEQFF | TGCAGCGCAATGAGGGATGAGCAGTTCTTC
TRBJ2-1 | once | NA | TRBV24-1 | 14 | CATARAGTYNEQFF | TGTGCCACGGCGCGGGCAGGAACCTACAATGAGCAGTTCTTC
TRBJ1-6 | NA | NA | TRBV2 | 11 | CASTLGPQLHF | TGTGCCAGCACCCTGGGTCCTCAACTCCACTTT
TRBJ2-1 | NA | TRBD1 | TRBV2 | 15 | CASSSPGQGLHEQFF | TGTGCCAGCAGCTCTCCGGGACAGGGCCTTCATGAGCAGTTCTTC
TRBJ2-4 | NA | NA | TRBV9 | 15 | CASYVGGVAKNIQYF | TGTGCCAGCTACGTAGGAGGGGTAGCCAAAAACATTCAGTACTTC
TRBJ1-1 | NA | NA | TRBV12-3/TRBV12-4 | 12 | CASRPMNTEAFF | TGTGCCAGCAGACCCATGAACACTGAAGCTTTCTTT
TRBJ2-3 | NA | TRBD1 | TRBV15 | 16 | CATSRAGQEPADTQYF | TGTGCCACCAGCAGAGCCGGACAGGAGCCCGCAGATACGCAGTATTTT
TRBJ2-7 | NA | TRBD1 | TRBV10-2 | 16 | CASSESTGGFYYEQYF | TGCGCCAGCAGTGAGTCTACAGGGGGGTTCTACTACGAGCAGTACTTC